This T cell receptor beta chain was observed in a study of shared clonotypes between healthy human individuals. Using immunoSEQ multiplex PCR, the repertoire was profiled, and TCRdb retains in-frame clones only, with some absent. Of approximately 2.5 million clones listed, roughly 93% were seen once; the top ten hold roughly 0.39%. Study findings and constraints: Some naive CD4 clonotypes, around 5%, turned up in common across several donors. Generation probabilities of non-shared clonotypes were lower (relative to those shared by all four donors). Limitation of the genetic and exposure-history diversity represented came from the few donors.

The V end lost 0 bases, the J end lost 9 bases, and 11 bases lay between the germline ends. CDR1 and CDR2 from the germline V gene are GTSNPN and SVGIG (reference sequence). The CDR3 covers 12 residues. Concerning this clone itself: The antigen remains unidentified.

The J gene is TRBJ1-1, the V gene TRBV30; no clear D gene. Sequencing was performed on naive CD4+ T cells from PBMCs. The subset here: CD45RA+ positively selected. This clonotype was obtained from a young man in good health. Some clones in this sample may be carry-over from other donors' samples. The CDR3 DNA follows: TGTGCCTGGAGTGTGGGGATGGGGAAAGCTTTCTTT. Translated, it gives CAWSVGMGKAFF. The complete variable domain, with remaining parts taken from reference TRBV30 and TRBJ1-1, reads SQTIHQWPATLVQPVGSPLSLECTVEGTSNPNLYWYRQAAGRGLQLLFYSVGIGQISSEVPQNLSASRPQDRQFILSSKKLLLSDSGFYLCAWSVGMGKAFFGQGTRLTVV.